The 16 T cell receptor beta chains below were found in one sample sequenced in a study of shared clonotypes between healthy human individuals. The data were produced by immunoSEQ multiplex PCR, yet TCRdb's version contains in-frame clones alone and is incomplete. The table has 2 million to 2.5 million clones, over 85% seen once; the top ten hold roughly 0.13%. The specimen was naive CD4+ T cells sorted from blood. This sample's subset: CD45RA+ positively selected. The source is a young man in good health.

This clone has only one observation. The chain combines TRBV28 with TRBJ1-2; D is ambiguous. With 3 bases removed from V and 0 bases from J, the gap between germline ends came to 8 bases. There are 14 residues in the CDR3. Germline CDR1 and CDR2: MDHEN and SYDVKM. The CDR3 reads CASSFGVANYGYTF. The CDR3 nucleotides read TGTGCCAGCAGTTTCGGGGTAGCTAACTATGGCTACACCTTC.

In this sample, this clone turned up once. The rearrangement joins TRBV6-5 to TRBJ2-6; TRBD1 might be the D (5 bases). Looked up from germline, CDR1 is MNHEY and CDR2 is SVGAGI. This CDR3 has 14 residues. V was clipped by 5 bases and J by 3 bases, with 8 bases between them. As DNA, the CDR3 is TGTGCCAGCAGTCATGACAGTGGGGCCAACGTCCTGACTTTC. Its protein product is CASSHDSGANVLTF.

The chain couples TRBV7-2 to TRBJ2-3; 7 bases are shared with TRBD2. CDR1 is SGHTA and CDR2 is FQGNSA in the germline V gene. Trimming cost V 3 bases and J 3 bases; bases outside gene matches: 12. The CDR3 has 17 amino acids. CDR3 sequence reads: CASSLASGGSGTDTQYF. The CDR3 DNA sequence: TGTGCCAGCAGCTTGGCTAGTGGCGGGAGTGGGACAGATACGCAGTATTTT.

In nucleotides, the CDR3 is TGTGCCAGCAGTTGGACCCCCGGGACTAGCGGGTATCGTTATACGCAGTATTTT. Its protein is CASSWTPGTSGYRYTQYF. This rearrangement joins TRBV27 to TRBJ2-3; TRBD2 matches at 12 bases. V shed 4 bases and J 7 bases; nucleotides not matched to a gene: 15. The CDR3 is 18 amino acids. Germline CDR1 MNHEY, CDR2 SMNVEV (reference sequence).

The rearrangement links TRBV5-1 to TRBJ1-4; weak D call: TRBD1 (6 bases). The CDR3 extends over 14 amino acids. V lost 5 bases to trimming and J lost 8 bases, with 16 bases between them. The germline V gene has CDR1 SGHRS and CDR2 YFSETQ. The CDR3 sequence is CASRPQGFNEKLFF. The CDR3 DNA sequence: TGCGCCAGCAGACCCCAGGGGTTTAACGAAAAACTGTTTTTT.

CDR3 DNA: TGTGCCAGCAGTTTGGTAGCGGGAGTGTACGAGCAGTACTTC. It is translated as CASSLVAGVYEQYF. The V gene is TRBV28, the J gene TRBJ2-7, with 9 positions matching TRBD2. CDR3 length equals 14 residues. Germline trimming cut 3 bases from V and 4 bases from J; bases unmatched to any gene: 4. CDR1 is MDHEN and CDR2 is SYDVKM in the germline V gene.

V gene TRBV4-1 combines with J gene TRBJ2-3; 7 nucleotides match TRBD2. This CDR3 is 16 amino acids long. CDR1 is MGHRA, CDR2 YSYEKL, per germline. J was trimmed by 3 bases and V by 0 bases; bases with no gene match: 6. The CDR3 loop reads CASSQEFQRGTDTQYF. Here the CDR3 DNA reads TGCGCCAGCAGCCAAGAATTCCAGCGGGGTACAGATACGCAGTATTTT.

The chain uses TRBV2 and TRBJ2-7; D is possibly TRBD1 (6 bases). Germline CDR1 is SNHLY and CDR2 is FYNNEI. The CDR3 spans 15 residues. With 5 bases removed from V and 0 bases from J, the gap between germline ends came to 14 bases. Written as DNA, the CDR3 is TGTGCCAGCAGTTGGGACACGGGGAGCTCCTACGAGCAGTACTTC. Its translation is CASSWDTGSSYEQYF.

This chain connects TRBV2 to TRBJ2-5; TRBD2 is a possible D gene (5 bases). The CDR3 runs to 14 residues. Trimming pared 7 bases from V and 5 bases from J, leaving 17 bases between. The germline gives CDR1 SNHLY, CDR2 FYNNEI. CDR3 amino acids: CASNTRGMLETQYF. The CDR3 bases are TGTGCCAGCAACACCCGGGGAATGTTGGAGACCCAGTACTTC.

The chain recombines TRBV9 with TRBJ2-2, with a possible D match to TRBD2 (6 bases). This CDR3 has 16 amino acids. The V gene's germline CDR1 is SGDLS and CDR2 YYNGEE. Trimming stripped 4 bases from V and 4 bases from J, with 17 bases between. In DNA, the CDR3 is TGTGCCAGCAGCCCGGGGAGCCGGGAGCGCACCGGGGAGCTGTTTTTT. Protein sequence: CASSPGSRERTGELFF.

V usage is TRBV14 and J usage is TRBJ2-1; 14 bases line up with TRBD2. Germline V CDR1 and CDR2: SGHDN, FVKESK. The CDR3 is made up of 15 amino acids. With V trimmed by 1 base and J by 10 bases, 3 bases remained unmatched. The DNA for the CDR3 is TGTGCCAGCAGCCAAGGACTAGCGGGAGGGAAGGAGCAGTTCTTC. Translated, it gives CASSQGLAGGKEQFF.

This clone is a singleton in its sample. The sample carries other DNA sequences with the same CDR3. The genes are TRBV5-1 and TRBJ1-1; D is ambiguous. The V gene lost 1 base and the J gene lost 1 base, with 5 bases spanning the gap. CDR1 and CDR2 (germline): SGHRS, YFSETQ. CDR3 length: 13 residues. CDR3 bases: TGCGCCAGCAGCTTGCCCGAGAACACTGAAGCTTTCTTT. Protein: CASSLPENTEAFF.

This rearrangement joins TRBV4-3 to TRBJ2-2, with D uncertain. The ends were cut back, 0 bases at V and 4 bases at J, with 12 bases in the middle. Germline V CDR1 and CDR2: LGHNA, YSLEER. CDR3 length: 16 amino acids. In DNA, the CDR3 is TGCGCCAGCAGCCAAGAAAATAAGATGAGCACCGGGGAGCTGTTTTTT. As protein: CASSQENKMSTGELFF.

The chain combines TRBV19 with TRBJ2-5; 10 bases match TRBD2. The CDR3 runs to 13 residues. In germline, CDR1 is LNHDA, CDR2 SQIVND (reference sequence). The ends lost 8 bases at V and 2 bases at J; junction bases unmatched: 2. The CDR3 sequence is CASSAGGQETQYF. The CDR3 nucleotides are TGTGCCAGTTCAGCGGGAGGGCAAGAGACCCAGTACTTC.

This chain joins TRBV19 and TRBJ2-7; D gene unclear. The CDR3 totals 13 residues. Trimming removed 7 bases at V and 2 bases at J, with 12 bases between. The germline V gene encodes CDR1 LNHDA and CDR2 SQIVND (reference sequence). As DNA, the CDR3 is TGTGCCAGTACCCGACCTGGGACCTACGAGCAGTACTTC. Encoded protein: CASTRPGTYEQYF.

The chain links TRBV19 to TRBJ2-2; TRBD1 might be the D (6 bases). CDR1 LNHDA and CDR2 SQIVND come from the germline V gene (reference sequence). The CDR3 totals 15 residues. Trimming removed 7 bases at V and 2 bases at J, with 14 bases between. This CDR3 reads CASTTAGGNTGELFF. The CDR3, as DNA: TGTGCCAGTACCACCGCTGGGGGCAACACCGGGGAGCTGTTTTTT. Full variable domain (rest looked up from reference TRBV19 and TRBJ2-2): DGGITQSPKYLFRKEGQNVTLSCEQNLNHDAMYWYRQDPGQGLRLIYYSQIVNDFQKGDIAEGYSVSREKKESFPLTVTSAQKNPTAFYLCASTTAGGNTGELFFGEGSRLTVL.